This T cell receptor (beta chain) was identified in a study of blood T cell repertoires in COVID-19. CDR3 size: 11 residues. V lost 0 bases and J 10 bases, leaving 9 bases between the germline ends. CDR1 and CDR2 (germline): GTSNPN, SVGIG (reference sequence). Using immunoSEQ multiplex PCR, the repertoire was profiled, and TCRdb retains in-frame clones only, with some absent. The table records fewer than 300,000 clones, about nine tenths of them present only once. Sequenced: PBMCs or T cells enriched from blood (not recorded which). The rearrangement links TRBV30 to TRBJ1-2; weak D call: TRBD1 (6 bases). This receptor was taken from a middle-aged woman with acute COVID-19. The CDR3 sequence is CAWSVTGTYTF. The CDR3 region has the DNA TGTGCCTGGAGTGTTACAGGGACCTACACCTTC.